Presented here are 23 T cell receptor beta chains from one specimen sequenced in a study of T cells in Graves' hyperthyroidism and ophthalmopathy. Regions amplified from RNA transcripts were the TCR beta CDR3 regions. Carried out on the TCR CDR3, a first-round RT-PCR used the HTBI primer set. Via MiXCR, TCRdb re-called the multiplex PCR reads, giving one row per CDR3 protein. Of 700,000 to 950,000 distinct CDR3 sequences in the sample, roughly a third are singletons; the top ten hold around 31%. The specimen was blood. These receptor sequences come from a woman aged 40 to 55 with Graves' hyperthyroidism.

The J gene is TRBJ1-5, the V gene TRBV20-1; perhaps TRBD1 as D (6 bases). Between the trimmed V and J ends, which lost 5 bases and 5 bases, there was a span of 16 bases. CDR1 is DFQATT, CDR2 SNEGSKA, per germline (reference sequence). The CDR3 has 14 amino acids. The CDR3 loop is CSAPNDRWDQPQHF. In DNA form, the CDR3 reads TGCAGTGCTCCTAATGACAGGTGGGATCAGCCCCAGCATTTT.

This clonotype was detected many times. This rearrangement joins TRBV5-1 to TRBJ1-1, with D unclear. V was trimmed by 0 bases and J by 3 bases, leaving 9 bases between them. This CDR3 region has 14 residues. CDR1 and CDR2 from the germline V gene are SGHRS and YFSETQ. This CDR3 is CASSLGIGHTEAFF. The CDR3 nucleotides read TGCGCCAGCAGCTTGGGAATAGGGCACACTGAAGCTTTCTTT.

The sample holds many counts of this clonotype. V and J are TRBV10-3 and TRBJ1-5; D may be TRBD1 (6 bases). There are 17 residues in the CDR3. Germline assignment: CDR1 ENHRY and CDR2 SYGVKD. The germline V and J ends were trimmed by 0 bases and 4 bases, with 16 bases remaining between them. The CDR3 loop reads CAISESMNVDSNQPQHF. The CDR3, as DNA: TGTGCCATCAGTGAGTCGATGAATGTGGACAGTAATCAGCCCCAGCATTTT.

In this sample, this clonotype turned up many times. V is TRBV20-1 and J is TRBJ1-5; TRBD1 agrees at 7 bases. This CDR3 is 14 amino acids long. Losses at the gene ends were 6 bases for V and 3 bases for J; bases not matched to a gene: 8. Germline CDR1 reads DFQATT; CDR2 reads SNEGSKA (reference sequence). CDR3 DNA sequence: TGCAGTGCCCAGAGACAGGGCCTCAATCAGCCCCAGCATTTT. Translation gives CSAQRQGLNQPQHF.

This chain connects TRBV7-9 to TRBJ2-5; D unresolved. Trimming removed 1 base from V and 5 bases from J, with 20 bases in between. Germline loops: CDR1 SEHNR, CDR2 FQNEAQ (reference sequence). The CDR3 is 17 residues long. In nucleotides, the CDR3 is TGTGCCAGCAGCTTAGTTGCCGGAGTGGCGTTAGGGGAGACCCAGTACTTC. Protein product: CASSLVAGVALGETQYF.

This clonotype was counted only a few times. The J gene is TRBJ1-1, the V gene TRBV5-1; D is possibly TRBD1 (5 bases). The germline V gene encodes CDR1 SGHRS and CDR2 YFSETQ. The CDR3 is 15 amino acids. With 3 bases removed from V and 5 bases from J, the gap between germline ends came to 17 bases. The DNA of the CDR3 is TGCGCCAGCAGCTCTGGGGGGGTGGACTTAACTGAAGCTTTCTTT. This gives the protein CASSSGGVDLTEAFF.

This clonotype appeared a few times. This chain connects TRBV19 to TRBJ2-7; D gene ambiguous. The CDR3 length is 15 residues. The ends were cut back, 2 bases at V and 0 bases at J, with 11 bases in the middle. Germline V gives CDR1 LNHDA, CDR2 SQIVND (reference sequence). In DNA, the CDR3 is TGTGCCAGTAGTATAAGCCAGCCAAACTCCTACGAGCAGTACTTC. Translation gives CASSISQPNSYEQYF.

This clonotype was detected a few times. The gene calls are TRBV6-5 and TRBJ1-6; D may be TRBD1 (5 bases). The CDR3 consists of 15 residues. V shed 0 bases and J shed 10 bases, with 13 bases lying between them. The germline V gene encodes CDR1 MNHEY and CDR2 SVGAGI. The CDR3 region has the DNA TGTGCCAGCAGTTACTCGGGGACGCTAGGATCACCCCTCCACTTT. Its protein is CASSYSGTLGSPLHF.

To note about this clonotype: A read error may be the cause here, since a much bigger clone is one base away. The chain is built from TRBV7-9 and TRBJ1-1; a possible D gene is TRBD1 (6 bases). The V gene's germline CDR1 is SEHNR and CDR2 FQNEAQ (reference sequence). This CDR3 region has 12 residues. The CDR3 is CAGSFRTAEAFF. The CDR3 DNA follows: TGTGCCGGCAGCTTCCGGACAGCTGAAGCTTTCTTT. Full variable domain (rest looked up from reference TRBV7-9 and TRBJ1-1): DTGVSQNPRHKITKRGQNVTFRCDPISEHNRLYWYRQTLGQGPEFLTYFQNEAQLEKSRLLSDRFSAERPKGSFSTLEIQRTEQGDSAMYLCAGSFRTAEAFFGQGTRLTVV.

This clonotype was detected ten times or more. In nucleotides, the CDR3 is TGTGCCAGCAGGACCGGGACAGGGATCTCGGGCTACACCTTC. Translated: CASRTGTGISGYTF. The chain couples TRBV12-3 or TRBV12-4 to TRBJ1-2; 9 nucleotides align to TRBD1. CDR3 size: 14 residues. With 6 bases clipped from V and 8 bases from J, the junction kept 10 bases outside the gene matches.

The chain uses TRBV7-8 and TRBJ1-3; maybe TRBD1 (6 bases). The V gene lost 2 bases and the J gene lost 0 bases, with 11 bases spanning the gap. Per germline, CDR1 SGHVS and CDR2 FQNEAQ. The CDR3 runs to 16 residues. The CDR3 is CASSLMGHNSGNTIYF. CDR3 coding DNA: TGTGCCAGCAGCTTAATGGGACATAACTCTGGAAACACCATATATTTT. Supplemented by reference TRBV7-8 and TRBJ1-3, the full variable domain reads GAGVSQSPRYKVAKRGQDVALRCDPISGHVSLFWYQQALGQGPEFLTYFQNEAQLDKSGLPSDRFFAERPEGSVSTLKIQRTQQEDSAVYLCASSLMGHNSGNTIYFGEGSWLTVV.

The chain uses TRBV10-3 and TRBJ1-5, with a weak D call TRBD1 (6 bases). Germline lookup yields CDR1 ENHRY and CDR2 SYGVKD. The CDR3 is 12 residues long. V was cut by 4 bases and J by 13 bases, with 14 bases left in between. CDR3 DNA: TGTGCCATCAGTGCGACGCCCGGGACACAGCATTTT. It is translated as CAISATPGTQHF.

Notes on this clonotype: This may be a read error, as it is one base from a much larger clone. The chain joins TRBV7-2 to TRBJ1-2; unclear D gene. With 4 bases removed from V and 7 bases from J, the gap between germline ends came to 10 bases. This CDR3 has 12 amino acids. Germline loops: CDR1 SGHTA, CDR2 FQGNSA. CDR3 sequence: CASSSLDRGYTF. Here the CDR3 DNA reads TGTGCCAGCAGCTCGCTGGACCGTGGCTACACCTTC.

This chain links TRBV7-8 with TRBJ2-7, with 11 bases that match TRBD1. CDR1 and CDR2 (germline): SGHVS, FQNEAQ. The CDR3 spans 17 residues. After removal of 5 bases from V and 0 bases from J, the junction contained 9 bases not matched to a gene. The CDR3 loop reads CASSTGTGGETSYEQYF. Written as DNA, the CDR3 is TGTGCCAGCAGCACTGGGACAGGGGGTGAGACCTCCTACGAGCAGTACTTC. The entire variable domain, with the rest obtained from reference TRBV7-8 and TRBJ2-7, is as follows: GAGVSQSPRYKVAKRGQDVALRCDPISGHVSLFWYQQALGQGPEFLTYFQNEAQLDKSGLPSDRFFAERPEGSVSTLKIQRTQQEDSAVYLCASSTGTGGETSYEQYFGPGTRLTVT.

This clonotype was detected only a few times. The V and J genes are TRBV12-3 or TRBV12-4 and TRBJ1-3; 9 bases match TRBD1. The J segment lost 3 bases and the V segment lost 6 bases, leaving 6 bases of the junction unmatched. This CDR3 comprises 15 residues. The CDR3 nucleotides read TGTGCCAGCAGAAAGGACAGGGGACTTGGAAACACCATATATTTT. Translated, it gives CASRKDRGLGNTIYF.

In its sample, this clonotype was seen many times. The J gene is TRBJ2-7, the V gene TRBV12-3 or TRBV12-4, with 7 bases that match TRBD1. CDR3 size: 15 residues. The V gene end was trimmed by 0 bases and the J gene end by 6 bases; junction bases not matched to a gene: 8. CDR3 in amino acids: CASSLAGQSFAEQYF. CDR3 coding DNA: TGTGCCAGCAGTTTAGCGGGACAGAGTTTCGCCGAGCAGTACTTC.

This clonotype was seen ten or more times. The V call is TRBV5-1, the J call TRBJ2-7; possible D gene TRBD2, 5 bases. The CDR3 has 12 residues. The germline V gene encodes CDR1 SGHRS and CDR2 YFSETQ. Trimming pared 4 bases from V and 5 bases from J, leaving 10 bases between. CDR3 region: CASSVSADEQYF. CDR3 sequence (DNA): TGCGCCAGCAGCGTGTCAGCGGACGAGCAGTACTTC.

This chain links TRBV5-1 with TRBJ1-6, with 9 bases lining up with TRBD1. The CDR3 consists of 16 residues. Losses at the gene ends were 4 bases for V and 9 bases for J; bases not matched to a gene: 11. The germline V gene has CDR1 SGHRS and CDR2 YFSETQ. The CDR3 coding sequence is TGCGCCAGCAGCCGAACCGGGACAGGGCGGGGTTCACCCCTCCACTTT. It is translated as CASSRTGTGRGSPLHF.

J is TRBJ1-3 and V is TRBV2, with no clear D. The CDR3 is 12 amino acids. Trimming removed 7 bases from V and 4 bases from J, with 8 bases in between. Germline CDR1 reads SNHLY; CDR2 reads FYNNEI. The CDR3 sequence is CASKVVGNTIYF. CDR3 nucleotides: TGTGCCAGCAAGGTGGTGGGAAACACCATATATTTT.

The CDR3 DNA follows: TGTGCCAGCAGCTTAGATCGGCTCGGGCTGGGATATGGCTACACCTTC. This gives the protein CASSLDRLGLGYGYTF. The chain links TRBV7-9 to TRBJ1-2; no clear D gene. The germline gives CDR1 SEHNR, CDR2 FQNEAQ (reference sequence). The CDR3 contains 16 residues. The ends were cut back, 1 base at V and 5 bases at J, with 17 bases in the middle.

The J gene is TRBJ2-3, the V gene TRBV20-1; D remains unclear. The CDR3 totals 10 residues. Germline lookup yields CDR1 DFQATT and CDR2 SNEGSKA (reference sequence). V dropped 3 bases and J dropped 6 bases, with 4 bases sitting between them. CDR3 loop: CSASLDTQYF. The CDR3 DNA reads as TGCAGTGCTAGTCTGGATACGCAGTATTTT.

The sample holds many counts of this clonotype. The J gene is TRBJ1-1, the V gene TRBV19; no clear D. V shed 4 bases and J shed 0 bases, with 6 bases lying between them. The CDR3 has 13 amino acids. Per germline, CDR1 LNHDA and CDR2 SQIVND (reference sequence). Here the CDR3 reads CASSRSVNTEAFF. The CDR3 DNA is TGTGCCAGTAGTAGGTCTGTGAACACTGAAGCTTTCTTT.

The chain uses TRBV6-5 and TRBJ2-2, with D possibly being TRBD1 (5 bases). CDR1 and CDR2 (germline): MNHEY, SVGAGI. The V gene lost 4 bases and the J gene lost 6 bases, with 12 bases spanning the gap. The CDR3 spans 14 residues. The CDR3 DNA is TGTGCCAGCAGTTTCACAAGGGGTGCCGGGGAGCTGTTTTTT. Translation: CASSFTRGAGELFF.